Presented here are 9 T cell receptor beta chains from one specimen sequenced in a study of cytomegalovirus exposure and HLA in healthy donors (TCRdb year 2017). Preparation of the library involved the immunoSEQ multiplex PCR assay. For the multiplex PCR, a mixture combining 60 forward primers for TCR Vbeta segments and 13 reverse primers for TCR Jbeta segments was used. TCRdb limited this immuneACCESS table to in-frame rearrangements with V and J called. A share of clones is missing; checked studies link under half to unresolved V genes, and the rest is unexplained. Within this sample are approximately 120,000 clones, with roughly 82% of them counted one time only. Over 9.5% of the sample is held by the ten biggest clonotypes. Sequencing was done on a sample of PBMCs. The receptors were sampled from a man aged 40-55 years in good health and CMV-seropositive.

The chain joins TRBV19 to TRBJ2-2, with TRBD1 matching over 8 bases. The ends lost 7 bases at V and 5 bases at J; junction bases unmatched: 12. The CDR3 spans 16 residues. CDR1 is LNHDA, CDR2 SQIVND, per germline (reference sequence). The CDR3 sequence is CASNPHGQGGTGELFF. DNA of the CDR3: TGTGCCAGTAACCCACACGGACAGGGCGGGACCGGGGAGCTGTTTTTT.

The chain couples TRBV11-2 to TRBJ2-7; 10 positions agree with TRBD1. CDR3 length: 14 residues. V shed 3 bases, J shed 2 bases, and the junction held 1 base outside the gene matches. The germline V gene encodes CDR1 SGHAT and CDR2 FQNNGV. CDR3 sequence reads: CASSFGTGAYEQYF. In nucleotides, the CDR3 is TGTGCCAGCAGCTTTGGGACAGGGGCCTACGAGCAGTACTTC.

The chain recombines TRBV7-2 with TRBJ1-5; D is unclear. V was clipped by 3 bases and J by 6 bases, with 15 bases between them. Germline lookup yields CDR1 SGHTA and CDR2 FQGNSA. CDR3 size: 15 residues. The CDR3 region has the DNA TGTGCCAGCAGCTTCGGGGTTCTCGGCACTCAGCCCCAGCATTTT. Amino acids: CASSFGVLGTQPQHF.

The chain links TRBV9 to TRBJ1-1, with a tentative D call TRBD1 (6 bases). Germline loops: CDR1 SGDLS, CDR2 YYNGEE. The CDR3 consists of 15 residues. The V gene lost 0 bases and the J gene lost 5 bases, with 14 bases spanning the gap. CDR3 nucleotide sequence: TGTGCCAGCAGCGTAGCGGGGGGGGCTTGGACTGAAGCTTTCTTT. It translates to CASSVAGGAWTEAFF.

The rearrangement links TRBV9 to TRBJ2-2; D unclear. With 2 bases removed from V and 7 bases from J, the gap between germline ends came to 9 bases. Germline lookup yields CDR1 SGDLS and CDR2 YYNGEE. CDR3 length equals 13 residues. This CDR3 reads CASSVRHGGELFF. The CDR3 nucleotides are TGTGCCAGCAGCGTGCGGCATGGCGGGGAGCTGTTTTTT.

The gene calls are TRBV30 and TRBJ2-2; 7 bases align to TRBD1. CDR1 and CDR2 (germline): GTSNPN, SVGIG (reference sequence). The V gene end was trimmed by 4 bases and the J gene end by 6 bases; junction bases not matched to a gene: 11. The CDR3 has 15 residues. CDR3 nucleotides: TGTGCCTGGACTGTAGGGGGCGTTAGTCCCGGGGAGCTGTTTTTT. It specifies CAWTVGGVSPGELFF.

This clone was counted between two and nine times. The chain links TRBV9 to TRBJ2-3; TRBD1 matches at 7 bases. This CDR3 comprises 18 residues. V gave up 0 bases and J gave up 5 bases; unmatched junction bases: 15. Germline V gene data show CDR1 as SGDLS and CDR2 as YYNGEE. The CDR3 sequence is CASSVAPLPQGDQDTQYF. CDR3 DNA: TGTGCCAGCAGCGTAGCCCCCCTCCCTCAGGGGGATCAAGATACGCAGTATTTT. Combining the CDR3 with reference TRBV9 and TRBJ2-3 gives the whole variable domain DSGVTQTPKHLITATGQRVTLRCSPRSGDLSVYWYQQSLDQGLQFLIQYYNGEERAKGNILERFSAQQFPDLHSELNLSSLELGDSALYFCASSVAPLPQGDQDTQYFGPGTRLTVL.

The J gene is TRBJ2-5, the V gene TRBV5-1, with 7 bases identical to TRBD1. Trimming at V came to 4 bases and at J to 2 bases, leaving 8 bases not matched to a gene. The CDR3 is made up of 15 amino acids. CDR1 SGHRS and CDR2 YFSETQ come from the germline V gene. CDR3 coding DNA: TGCGCCAGCAGCCCTACAGGGGCTCCACAAGAGACCCAGTACTTC. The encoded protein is CASSPTGAPQETQYF.

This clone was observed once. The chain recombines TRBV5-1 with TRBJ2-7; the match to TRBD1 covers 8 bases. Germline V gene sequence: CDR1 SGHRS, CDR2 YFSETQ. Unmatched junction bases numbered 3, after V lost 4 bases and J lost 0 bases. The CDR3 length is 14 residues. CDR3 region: CASSRGQASYEQYF. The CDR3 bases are TGCGCCAGCAGCAGGGGACAGGCCTCCTACGAGCAGTACTTC.